This TCR beta chain was captured in a study of T cells in Graves' hyperthyroidism and ophthalmopathy. Overall study findings and caveats: In the blood, most expanded thyroid clonotypes above 0.001 appeared as well.

TCR beta CDR3 region amplification was performed from RNA transcripts. RT-PCR in the first round (using the HTBI primer set) targeted the TCR CDR3. Via MiXCR, TCRdb re-called the multiplex PCR reads, giving one row per CDR3 protein. This table has 250,000 to 300,000 distinct CDR3 sequences, around 13% appearing once. This clonotype was seen repeatedly, ten times or more. What it binds is unknown. Absent ophthalmopathy progression within 18 months defined stable Graves' hyperthyroidism. Exclusion followed for patients with uncontrolled infection, other autoimmune disease, pregnancy or lactation. The CDR3 sequence is 14 residues long. V shed 7 bases and J 4 bases; nucleotides not matched to a gene: 5. In germline, CDR1 is SNHLY, CDR2 FYNNEI.

The sample consisted of blood. J is TRBJ2-7 and V is TRBV2; TRBD1 aligns across 12 bases. This TCR came from a woman aged 40 to 50 with Graves' hyperthyroidism. The CDR3 protein is CASKGQGALYEQYF. The CDR3 coding sequence is TGTGCCAGCAAGGGACAGGGGGCGTTATACGAGCAGTACTTC.